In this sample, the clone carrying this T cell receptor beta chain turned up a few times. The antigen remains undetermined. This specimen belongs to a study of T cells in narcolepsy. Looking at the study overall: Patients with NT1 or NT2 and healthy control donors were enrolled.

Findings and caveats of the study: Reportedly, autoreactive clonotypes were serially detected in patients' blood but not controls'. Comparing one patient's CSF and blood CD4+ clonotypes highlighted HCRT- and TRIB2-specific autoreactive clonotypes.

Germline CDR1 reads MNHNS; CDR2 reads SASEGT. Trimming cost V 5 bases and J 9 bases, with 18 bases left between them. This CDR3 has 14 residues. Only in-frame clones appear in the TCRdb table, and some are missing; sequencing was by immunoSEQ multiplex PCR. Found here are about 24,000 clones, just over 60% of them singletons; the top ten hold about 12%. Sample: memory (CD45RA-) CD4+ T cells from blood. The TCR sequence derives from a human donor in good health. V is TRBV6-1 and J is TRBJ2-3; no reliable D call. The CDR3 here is CASSYTLGQATQYF. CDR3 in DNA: TGTGCCAGCAGTTATACCCTAGGCCAGGCAACGCAGTATTTT.